These 22 T cell receptor beta chains came from one sample sequenced in a study of OX40 agonist ivuxolimab in advanced cancers. Using immunoSEQ multiplex PCR, the repertoire was profiled, and TCRdb retains in-frame clones only, with some absent. The sample records tens of thousands of clones, approximately 90% being singletons. Specimen: CD4+ or CD8+ T cells sorted from blood, collected in a trial of the OX40 agonist ivuxolimab. All receptors derive from an adult with an advanced solid tumor such as melanoma, head and neck, liver or kidney cancer.

The chain combines TRBV30 with TRBJ1-2; 9 nucleotides match TRBD1. The CDR3 is 12 residues long. Germline V CDR1 and CDR2: GTSNPN, SVGIG (reference sequence). V lost 3 bases, J lost 8 bases, and 4 bases stayed unmatched. Written as DNA, the CDR3 is TGTGCCTGGAGAGGACAGGGGAGAGGCTACACCTTC. Its translation is CAWRGQGRGYTF. The variable domain in full, completed from reference TRBV30 and TRBJ1-2, reads SQTIHQWPATLVQPVGSPLSLECTVEGTSNPNLYWYRQAAGRGLQLLFYSVGIGQISSEVPQNLSASRPQDRQFILSSKKLLLSDSGFYLCAWRGQGRGYTFGSGTRLTVV.

This clone was picked up a small number of times. The DNA for the CDR3 is TGTGCCAGCAGCTTCGGCGGGGGGTCCACCTACGAGCAGTACTTC. It translates to CASSFGGGSTYEQYF. The chain recombines TRBV7-3 with TRBJ2-7, with 8 nucleotides matching TRBD2. Germline CDR1 is SGHTA and CDR2 is FQGTGA. The V gene end was trimmed by 3 bases and the J gene end by 2 bases; junction bases not matched to a gene: 6. The CDR3 spans 15 residues.

This clone was seen once. The chain recombines TRBV7-3 with TRBJ2-1; 12 nucleotides match TRBD1. The V gene's germline CDR1 is SGHTA and CDR2 FQGTGA. Trimming cost V 5 bases and J 5 bases; bases outside gene matches: 4. The CDR3 spans 15 residues. CDR3: CASSPGQGAHNEQFF. The CDR3 DNA reads as TGTGCCAGCAGCCCGGGACAGGGGGCGCACAATGAGCAGTTCTTC.

The chain uses TRBV27 and TRBJ1-1; D might be TRBD1 (5 bases). Trimming shortened V by 3 bases and J by 7 bases, and 15 bases separated the two germline ends. The germline V gene encodes CDR1 MNHEY and CDR2 SMNVEV (reference sequence). The CDR3 is 14 amino acids. The CDR3 is CASSFQGATIEAFF. CDR3 sequence (DNA): TGTGCCAGCAGTTTCCAGGGAGCCACCATTGAAGCTTTCTTT.

The V call is TRBV12-5, the J call TRBJ2-2; D is unresolved. The CDR3 runs to 14 residues. Germline V CDR1 and CDR2: LGHNT, FRNRAP. Trimming took off 7 bases at V and 3 bases at J, with 12 bases between the two ends. The CDR3 reads CASAPRIDTGELFF. The CDR3 DNA sequence: TGTGCTAGTGCGCCCCGCATAGACACCGGGGAGCTGTTTTTT.

The chain uses TRBV10-3 and TRBJ2-7; 7 bases fit TRBD1. V shed 10 bases, J shed 2 bases, and the junction held 11 bases outside the gene matches. Germline V lookup: CDR1 ENHRY, CDR2 SYGVKD. This CDR3 is 14 amino acids long. The CDR3 DNA sequence: TGTGCCAGCAGCCCGACAGGGATGGCCTACGAGCAGTACTTC. It is translated as CASSPTGMAYEQYF.

Details on this clone: One end of the junction does not line up with germline, which may come from a read error. This chain uses TRBV2 with TRBJ1-5; 7 positions match TRBD1. Germline CDR1 and CDR2: SNHLY and FYNNEI. The length of the CDR3 is 16 residues. For the CDR3, the DNA is TGTGCCAGCAATGAACAGGGGAGCTATAGCAATCAGCCCCAGCATTTT. Encoded protein: CASNEQGSYSNQPQHF.

V is TRBV7-9 and J is TRBJ2-2; 9 bases match TRBD2. This CDR3 spans 17 amino acids. Losses at the gene ends were 5 bases for V and 4 bases for J; bases not matched to a gene: 11. Germline V gene sequence: CDR1 SEHNR, CDR2 FQNEAQ (reference sequence). CDR3 sequence reads: CASSPRRLAGPTGELFF. DNA of the CDR3: TGTGCCAGCAGCCCCCGCAGGCTAGCGGGACCCACCGGGGAGCTGTTTTTT.

The gene calls are TRBV5-1 and TRBJ1-2; D possibly corresponds to TRBD1 (6 bases). V was shortened by 0 bases and J by 2 bases, with 8 bases between the two germline ends. Germline CDR1 reads SGHRS; CDR2 reads YFSETQ. The CDR3 consists of 14 residues. CDR3 in DNA: TGCGCCAGCAGCTTGGTGGACAGCAACTATGGCTACACCTTC. Protein: CASSLVDSNYGYTF.

This clone was counted only a few times. This rearrangement joins TRBV10-3 to TRBJ1-1, with D tentatively TRBD1 (5 bases). Germline lookup yields CDR1 ENHRY and CDR2 SYGVKD. This CDR3 is built from 13 residues. The V and J ends lost 11 bases and 0 bases respectively, with 13 bases between them. The DNA of the CDR3 is TGTGCCGCGAGGGGAGCTATGAACACTGAAGCTTTCTTT. Encoded protein: CAARGAMNTEAFF.

The rearrangement joins TRBV6-1 to TRBJ2-4, with TRBD2 as a possible D gene (5 bases). Germline CDR1 MNHNS, CDR2 SASEGT. CDR3 size: 16 residues. Deletions cut 4 bases from V and 1 base from J, with 14 bases between. CDR3 sequence (DNA): TGTGCCAGCAGTGGCAGCGGTATCGCGGCCAAAAACATTCAGTACTTC. Protein product: CASSGSGIAAKNIQYF.

The rearrangement joins TRBV6-1 to TRBJ1-1; D gene unclear. Looked up from germline, CDR1 is MNHNS and CDR2 is SASEGT. CDR3 length: 15 amino acids. The V end lost 2 bases, the J end lost 1 base, and 11 bases lay between the germline ends. The CDR3 DNA reads TGTGCCAGCAGTGAACAGTCGGGCAGGAACACTGAAGCTTTCTTT. This translates into CASSEQSGRNTEAFF.

This chain links TRBV5-1 with TRBJ2-3, with 9 bases that match TRBD1. V gave up 5 bases and J gave up 4 bases; unmatched junction bases: 8. This CDR3 is built from 15 residues. Germline loops: CDR1 SGHRS, CDR2 YFSETQ. Here the CDR3 reads CASSILGQGPDTQYF. CDR3 sequence (DNA): TGCGCCAGCAGTATCTTGGGACAGGGACCAGATACGCAGTATTTT.

The chain employs TRBV7-6 and TRBJ2-3, with unresolved D. This CDR3 comprises 16 residues. Germline V gene data show CDR1 as SGHVS and CDR2 as FNYEAQ. V dropped 2 bases and J dropped 5 bases, with 17 bases sitting between them. The CDR3 protein is CASSLSQWSRVDTQYF. Written as DNA, the CDR3 is TGTGCCAGCAGCTTAAGTCAGTGGTCCCGGGTAGATACGCAGTATTTT.

This clone was counted a single time. CDR3 in amino acids: CASGLVSDQPQHF. CDR3 nucleotides: TGTGCTAGTGGTTTGGTATCCGATCAGCCCCAGCATTTT. V usage is TRBV12-5 and J usage is TRBJ1-5, with unresolved D. V shed 0 bases and J shed 5 bases, with 5 bases lying between them. This CDR3 has 13 amino acids. Germline V gene lookup returns CDR1 LGHNT and CDR2 FRNRAP.

The V gene is TRBV5-4, the J gene TRBJ2-2, with unresolved D. The CDR3 sequence is 15 residues long. Germline V CDR1 and CDR2: SGHNT, YYREEE (reference sequence). The V gene lost 4 bases and the J gene lost 0 bases, with 10 bases spanning the gap. The CDR3 here is CASSPAAANTGELFF. Written as DNA, the CDR3 is TGTGCCAGCAGCCCCGCGGCAGCGAACACCGGGGAGCTGTTTTTT.

The CDR3 sequence: CASSPQTRQPQHF. The CDR3 DNA sequence: TGTGCCAGTAGTCCTCAGACGAGGCAGCCCCAGCATTTT. V gene TRBV19 combines with J gene TRBJ1-5; D gene unclear. CDR1 LNHDA and CDR2 SQIVND come from the germline V gene (reference sequence). V lost 5 bases to trimming and J lost 7 bases, with 12 bases between them. The CDR3 runs to 13 residues.

Written as DNA, the CDR3 is TGTGCCAGCAGCGCGACCCGGGGAGGAGGCGATGGCTACACCTTC. Amino acids: CASSATRGGGDGYTF. This sequence joins TRBV6-1 and TRBJ1-2, with D unresolved. Trimming pared 6 bases from V and 6 bases from J, leaving 20 bases between. This CDR3 is 15 amino acids long. Per the germline V gene, CDR1 is MNHNS and CDR2 is SASEGT.

V usage is TRBV7-8 and J usage is TRBJ2-7, with D unclear. This CDR3 region has 12 residues. Germline V gene sequence: CDR1 SGHVS, CDR2 FQNEAQ. Trimming took off 0 bases at V and 6 bases at J, with 6 bases between the two ends. As DNA, the CDR3 is TGTGCCAGCAGCTTAGCAGGATTCGAGCAGTACTTC. This codes for CASSLAGFEQYF. Full variable domain (missing parts from reference TRBV7-8 and TRBJ2-7): GAGVSQSPRYKVAKRGQDVALRCDPISGHVSLFWYQQALGQGPEFLTYFQNEAQLDKSGLPSDRFFAERPEGSVSTLKIQRTQQEDSAVYLCASSLAGFEQYFGPGTRLTVT.

The chain combines TRBV6-5 with TRBJ1-5; TRBD1 might be the D (5 bases). The CDR3 sequence is 14 residues long. V shed 2 bases and J shed 5 bases, with 10 bases lying between them. In germline, CDR1 is MNHEY, CDR2 SVGAGI. CDR3 in DNA: TGTGCCAGCAGTTACGGGGGGAGGGATCAGCCCCAGCATTTT. Translating it yields CASSYGGRDQPQHF.

In its sample, this clone was seen a few times. The chain carries TRBV7-2 and TRBJ2-1, with 8 bases that match TRBD1. V trimming: 5 bases; J trimming: 6 bases; junction bases outside the gene matches: 9. Germline V gives CDR1 SGHTA, CDR2 FQGNSA. This CDR3 contains 15 residues. The CDR3 reads CASSLEGTGSNEQFF. Written as DNA, the CDR3 is TGTGCCAGCAGCCTCGAGGGGACAGGATCCAATGAGCAGTTCTTC.

This clone appeared a single time. The gene calls are TRBV19 and TRBJ1-2, with D hard to call. The CDR3 runs to 16 residues. Germline V gene data show CDR1 as LNHDA and CDR2 as SQIVND (reference sequence). V lost 6 bases, J lost 2 bases, and 19 bases lay in between. CDR3 sequence: CASRSLSVNLNYGYTF. The CDR3 DNA follows: TGTGCCAGTAGGTCGCTTTCGGTCAACCTGAACTATGGCTACACCTTC.